This T cell receptor beta chain came from a study of T cells in Graves' hyperthyroidism and ophthalmopathy. The definition of stable Graves' hyperthyroidism was no ophthalmopathy progression within 18 months. Diagnoses were made from clinical symptoms, serum measures (thyroxine and TRAb), thyroid ultrasound and orbital computed tomography. Using around 10 ml of fresh peripheral blood, PBMCs were prepared. V lost 0 bases, J lost 4 bases, and 1 base lay in between. CDR1 and CDR2 from the germline V gene are LGHDT and YNNKEL (reference sequence). The CDR3 length is 11 residues. This clonotype showed up many times. Regions amplified from RNA transcripts were the TCR beta CDR3 regions. Researchers ran a first-round RT-PCR on the TCR CDR3 using the HTBI primer set. TCRdb independently ran MiXCR on the multiplex PCR reads; one entry per CDR3 protein. The table lists around 300,000 distinct CDR3 sequences, roughly 13% of them singletons.

Sequencing was done on a sample of blood. This TCR came from a woman aged 40 to 50 with Graves' hyperthyroidism. The chain joins TRBV3-1 to TRBJ2-7; D gene uncertain. CDR3 sequence reads: CASSQDYEQYF. CDR3 bases: TGTGCCAGCAGCCAAGATTACGAGCAGTACTTC.